The 20 T cell receptor beta chains listed next were all sequenced from one sample in a study of early T cells in non-severe SARS-CoV-2 infection. Each CDR3 protein is one row after TCRdb ran MiXCR on the 5' RACE reads. The top ten clones hold 3.5% to 4% of a sample with 50,000 to 60,000 distinct CDR3 sequences, around 10% of them seen once. Sample: whole blood, taken at baseline. The receptors here all came from an adult who was a healthcare worker with PCR-confirmed SARS-CoV-2 infection or an uninfected control (not recorded which).

This clonotype has just a few counts. This sequence joins TRBV27 and TRBJ2-1; 7 bases match TRBD2. The CDR3 consists of 15 residues. V was clipped by 4 bases and J by 6 bases; unmatched bases: 9. The V gene's germline CDR1 is MNHEY and CDR2 SMNVEV (reference sequence). The CDR3 sequence: CASSSGLGLSNEQFF. The CDR3 bases are TGTGCCAGCAGTTCCGGACTAGGGCTTAGCAATGAGCAGTTCTTC.

The CDR3 bases are TGTGCCATCAGTGAGTCGGACGAGGAGACCCAGTACTTC. It codes for CAISESDEETQYF. The chain couples TRBV10-3 to TRBJ2-5; D gene unclear. Trimming cost V 0 bases and J 5 bases, with 7 bases left between them. The CDR3 is 13 residues long. The germline V gene has CDR1 ENHRY and CDR2 SYGVKD.

This clonotype was observed many times. V and J are TRBV11-2 and TRBJ2-3; perhaps TRBD2 as D (6 bases). CDR3 size: 16 residues. The ends were cut back, 5 bases at V and 1 base at J, with 16 bases in the middle. Per germline, CDR1 SGHAT and CDR2 FQNNGV. CDR3 sequence: CASSNTAGLRTDTQYF. In DNA form, the CDR3 reads TGTGCCAGCAGCAATACCGCGGGACTCCGCACAGATACGCAGTATTTT. The whole variable domain, remainder taken from reference TRBV11-2 and TRBJ2-3, is EAGVAQSPRYKIIEKRQSVAFWCNPISGHATLYWYQQILGQGPKLLIQFQNNGVVDDSQLPKDRFSAERLKGVDSTLKIQPAKLEDSAVYLCASSNTAGLRTDTQYFGPGTRLTVL.

The rearrangement uses TRBV5-4 and TRBJ2-3, with D unresolved. Germline CDR1 is SGHNT and CDR2 is YYREEE (reference sequence). CDR3 length: 11 residues. V lost 2 bases and J lost 6, with 4 bases in between. This chain's CDR3 is CASSFGDTQYF. CDR3 in DNA: TGTGCCAGCAGCTTTGGGGATACGCAGTATTTT.

This clonotype was observed a few times. The rearrangement uses TRBV18 and TRBJ1-2, with a possible D match to TRBD1 (5 bases). CDR1 KGHSH and CDR2 LQKENI come from the germline V gene. The CDR3 has 14 amino acids. Deletions cut 3 bases from V and 5 bases from J, with 13 bases between. The CDR3, as DNA: TGTGCCAGCTCACCTCCGGGACGGATTTATGGCTACACCTTC. This encodes CASSPPGRIYGYTF.

The sample holds a few counts of this clonotype. The V call is TRBV20-1, the J call TRBJ2-4, with a weak D call TRBD1 (6 bases). Trimming took off 6 bases at V and 5 bases at J, with 11 bases between the two ends. This CDR3 has 12 amino acids. Germline assignment: CDR1 DFQATT and CDR2 SNEGSKA (reference sequence). The CDR3 nucleotides are TGCAGTGCCGCAGGGGATCAAAACATTCAGTACTTC. It encodes CSAAGDQNIQYF.

The chain links TRBV5-6 to TRBJ2-7; 9 bases are shared with TRBD2. Looked up from germline, CDR1 is SGHDT and CDR2 is YYEEEE. J gave up 6 bases and V 0 bases, and 4 bases lay outside the gene matches. This CDR3 contains 14 residues. The CDR3 nucleotides read TGTGCCAGCAGCTTGGTAGCGGGAGTCGGCGAGCAGTACTTC. The encoded protein is CASSLVAGVGEQYF.

This clonotype was detected ten times or more. This chain joins TRBV18 and TRBJ2-3, with D hard to call. This CDR3 region has 15 residues. The V end was cut by 3 bases, the J end by 0 bases, with 10 bases between. Germline CDR1 is KGHSH and CDR2 is LQKENI. The CDR3 coding sequence is TGTGCCAGCTCACCTCAGAGATCTAGCACAGATACGCAGTATTTT. It encodes CASSPQRSSTDTQYF.

This clonotype came up many times. This chain connects TRBV20-1 to TRBJ1-5; 8 nucleotides match TRBD1. Germline-derived CDR1 and CDR2 are DFQATT and SNEGSKA (reference sequence). The CDR3 runs to 15 residues. Trimming removed 6 bases from V and 2 bases from J; junction bases left unmatched: 9. The CDR3 spells CSAYTGGRGNQPQHF. Written as DNA, the CDR3 is TGCAGTGCCTACACAGGGGGAAGAGGCAATCAGCCCCAGCATTTT.

Ten or more counts support this clonotype. CDR3 sequence reads: CASSLGTGNGEQFF. The DNA for the CDR3 is TGTGCCAGCAGCCTTGGGACAGGGAATGGTGAGCAGTTCTTC. V gene TRBV3-1 combines with J gene TRBJ2-1, with 9 bases fitting TRBD1. With 4 bases clipped from V and 9 bases from J, the junction kept 7 bases outside the gene matches. The CDR3 extends over 14 amino acids. Germline V gives CDR1 LGHDT, CDR2 YNNKEL (reference sequence).

V gene TRBV12-3 or TRBV12-4 combines with J gene TRBJ2-3; the D is unclear. V lost 4 bases to trimming and J lost 1 base, with 6 bases between them. This CDR3 has 13 amino acids. The CDR3 loop is CASSSQRTDTQYF. For the CDR3, the DNA is TGTGCCAGCAGTTCTCAGCGCACAGATACGCAGTATTTT.

The rearrangement uses TRBV9 and TRBJ2-1; 15 nucleotides agree with TRBD2. Germline V lookup: CDR1 SGDLS, CDR2 YYNGEE. After removal of 2 bases from V and 7 bases from J, the junction contained 4 bases not matched to a gene. The CDR3 consists of 16 residues. This chain's CDR3 is CASSVQGTSGRNEQFF. The CDR3 coding sequence is TGTGCCAGCAGCGTTCAGGGGACTAGCGGGAGGAATGAGCAGTTCTTC.

In this sample, this clonotype turned up a few times. The chain combines TRBV28 with TRBJ2-5; no definite D call. Trimming shortened V by 3 bases and J by 5 bases, and 10 bases separated the two germline ends. This CDR3 has 13 amino acids. Looked up from germline, CDR1 is MDHEN and CDR2 is SYDVKM. The CDR3 bases are TGTGCCAGCAGTTTGGTCTCGACGGAGACCCAGTACTTC. Its protein product is CASSLVSTETQYF.

This clonotype was counted only a few times. The chain links TRBV2 to TRBJ2-2, with 7 bases fitting TRBD1. Germline assignment: CDR1 SNHLY and CDR2 FYNNEI. The CDR3 totals 14 residues. After removal of 4 bases from V and 6 bases from J, the junction contained 5 bases not matched to a gene. The CDR3 sequence: CASSGTGFSGELFF. The CDR3 DNA follows: TGTGCCAGCAGTGGGACAGGATTTTCCGGGGAGCTGTTTTTT.

This clonotype came up many times. This chain connects TRBV15 to TRBJ1-5; D is undetermined. The CDR3 is 11 amino acids. V lost 4 bases to trimming and J lost 9 bases, with 7 bases between them. Germline values: CDR1 LNHNV, CDR2 YYDKDF (reference sequence). CDR3 residues: CATSNPGPQHF. In nucleotides, the CDR3 is TGTGCCACCAGCAACCCAGGGCCCCAGCATTTT.

DNA for the CDR3: TGTGCCACCAGCAGCGTACGGGGGGTAATGGGAGATACGCAGTATTTT. Protein sequence: CATSSVRGVMGDTQYF. The V call is TRBV15, the J call TRBJ2-3; TRBD2 matches at 7 bases. The CDR3 is 16 residues long. Trimming cost V 3 bases and J 5 bases; bases outside gene matches: 11. Germline assignment: CDR1 LNHNV and CDR2 YYDKDF (reference sequence).

This clonotype was recorded many times. This chain links TRBV7-3 with TRBJ1-2, with D possibly TRBD1 on 6 matching bases. The CDR3 consists of 15 residues. V lost 4 bases and J 8 bases, leaving 20 bases between the germline ends. The germline V gene has CDR1 SGHTA and CDR2 FQGTGA. CDR3 loop: CASSSLGRGSGGYTF. The CDR3 nucleotides are TGTGCCAGCAGCTCTCTAGGGAGGGGGAGCGGAGGCTACACCTTC.

The V and J genes are TRBV12-3 or TRBV12-4 and TRBJ2-5, with D possibly being TRBD1 (5 bases). V was shortened by 1 base and J by 1 base, with 7 bases between the two germline ends. CDR3 size: 14 residues. The CDR3, as DNA: TGTGCCAGCAGTTTAGGGGGCACCCAAGAGACCCAGTACTTC. Protein sequence: CASSLGGTQETQYF.

This clonotype was seen many times. The rearrangement joins TRBV18 to TRBJ2-2; 8 nucleotides align to TRBD1. CDR1 is KGHSH, CDR2 LQKENI, per germline. V shed 3 bases, J shed 6 bases, and the junction held 6 bases outside the gene matches. The CDR3 is 15 amino acids. Here the CDR3 reads CASSPDRAGAGELFF. In nucleotides, the CDR3 is TGTGCCAGCTCACCGGACAGGGCAGGTGCCGGGGAGCTGTTTTTT.

The chain carries TRBV12-3 or TRBV12-4 and TRBJ2-5; the match to TRBD1 covers 9 bases. This CDR3 is 15 amino acids long. V was clipped by 5 bases and J by 1 base; unmatched bases: 5. The CDR3, as DNA: TGTGCCAGCAGTCGGACAGGGGCTTTCCAAGAGACCCAGTACTTC. This sequence encodes CASSRTGAFQETQYF.